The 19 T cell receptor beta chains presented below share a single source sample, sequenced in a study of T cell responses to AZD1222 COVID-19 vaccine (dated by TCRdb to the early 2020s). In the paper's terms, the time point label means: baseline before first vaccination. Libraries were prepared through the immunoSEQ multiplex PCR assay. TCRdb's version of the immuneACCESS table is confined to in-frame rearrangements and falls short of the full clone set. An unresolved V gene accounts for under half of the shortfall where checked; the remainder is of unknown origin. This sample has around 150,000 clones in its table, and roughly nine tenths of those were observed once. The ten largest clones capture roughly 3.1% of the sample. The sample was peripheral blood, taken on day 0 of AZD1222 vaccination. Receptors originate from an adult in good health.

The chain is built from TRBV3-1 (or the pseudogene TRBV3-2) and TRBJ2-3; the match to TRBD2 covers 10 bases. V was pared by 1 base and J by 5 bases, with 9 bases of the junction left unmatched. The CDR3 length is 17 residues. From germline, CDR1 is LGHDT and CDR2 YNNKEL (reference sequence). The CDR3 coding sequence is TGTGCCAGCAGCCAAGGGAGCGGGGGGGTTGGAGGAGATACGCAGTATTTT. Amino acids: CASSQGSGGVGGDTQYF.

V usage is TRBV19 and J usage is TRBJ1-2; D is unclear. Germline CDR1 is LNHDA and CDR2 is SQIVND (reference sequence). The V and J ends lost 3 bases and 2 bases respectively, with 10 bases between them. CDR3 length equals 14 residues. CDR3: CASSIDGNNYGYTF. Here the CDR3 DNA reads TGTGCCAGTAGTATCGACGGGAACAACTATGGCTACACCTTC.

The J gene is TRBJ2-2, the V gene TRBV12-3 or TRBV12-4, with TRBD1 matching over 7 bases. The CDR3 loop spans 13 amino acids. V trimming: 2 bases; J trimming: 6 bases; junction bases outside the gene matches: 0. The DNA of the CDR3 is TGTGCCAGCAGTTTAACAGGGGCCGGGGAGCTGTTTTTT. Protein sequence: CASSLTGAGELFF.

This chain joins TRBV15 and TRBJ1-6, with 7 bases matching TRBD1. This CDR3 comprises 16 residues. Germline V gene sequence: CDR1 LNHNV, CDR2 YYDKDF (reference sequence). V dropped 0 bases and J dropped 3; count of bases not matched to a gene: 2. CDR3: CATSRDGDSYNSPLHF. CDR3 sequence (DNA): TGTGCCACCAGCAGAGATGGGGACAGCTATAATTCACCCCTCCACTTT.

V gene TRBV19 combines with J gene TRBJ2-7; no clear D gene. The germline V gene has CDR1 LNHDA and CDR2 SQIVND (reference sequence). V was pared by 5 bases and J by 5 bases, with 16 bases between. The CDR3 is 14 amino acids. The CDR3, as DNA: TGTGCCAGTAGTGAATATCAGGTTTTTCACGAGCAGTACTTC. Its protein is CASSEYQVFHEQYF.

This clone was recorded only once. Here the CDR3 reads CASSPPGAEKLFF. The CDR3 region has the DNA TGTGCCAGCTCACCACCTGGGGCCGAAAAACTGTTTTTT. The rearrangement uses TRBV18 and TRBJ1-4; D possibly corresponds to TRBD1 (5 bases). From germline, CDR1 is KGHSH and CDR2 LQKENI. The CDR3 extends over 13 amino acids. V was pared by 0 bases and J by 8 bases, with 7 bases between.

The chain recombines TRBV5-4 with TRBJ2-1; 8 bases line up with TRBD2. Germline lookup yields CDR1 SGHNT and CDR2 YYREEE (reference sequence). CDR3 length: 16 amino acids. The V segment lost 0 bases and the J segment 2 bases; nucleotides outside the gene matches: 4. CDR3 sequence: CASSLVGGGTYNEQFF. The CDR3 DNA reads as TGTGCCAGCAGCTTGGTTGGCGGGGGGACCTACAATGAGCAGTTCTTC.

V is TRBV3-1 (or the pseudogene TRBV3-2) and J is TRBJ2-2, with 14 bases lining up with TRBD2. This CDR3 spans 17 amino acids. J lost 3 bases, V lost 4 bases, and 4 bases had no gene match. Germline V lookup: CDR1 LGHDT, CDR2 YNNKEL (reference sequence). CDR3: CASSPGLAGGHTGELFF. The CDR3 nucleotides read TGTGCCAGCAGCCCCGGACTAGCGGGAGGCCACACCGGGGAGCTGTTTTTT.

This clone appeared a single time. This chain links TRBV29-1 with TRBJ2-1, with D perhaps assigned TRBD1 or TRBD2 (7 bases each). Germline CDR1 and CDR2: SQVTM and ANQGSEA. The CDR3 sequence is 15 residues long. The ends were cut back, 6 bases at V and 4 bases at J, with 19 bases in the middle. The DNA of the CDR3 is TGCAGCGTCCTGGGGGGGACAGACAGATACAATGAGCAGTTCTTC. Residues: CSVLGGTDRYNEQFF.

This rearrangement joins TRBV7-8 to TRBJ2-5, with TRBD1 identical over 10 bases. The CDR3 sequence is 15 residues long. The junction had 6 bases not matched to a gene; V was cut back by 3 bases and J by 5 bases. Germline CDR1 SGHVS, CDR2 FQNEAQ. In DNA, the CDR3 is TGTGCCAGCAGCTTTTCGGACAGGGGGTGGGAGACCCAGTACTTC. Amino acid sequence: CASSFSDRGWETQYF.

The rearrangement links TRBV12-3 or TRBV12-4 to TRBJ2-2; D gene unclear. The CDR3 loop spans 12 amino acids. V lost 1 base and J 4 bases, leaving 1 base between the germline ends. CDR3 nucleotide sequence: TGTGCCAGCAGTTTAGGCACCGGGGAGCTGTTTTTT. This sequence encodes CASSLGTGELFF.

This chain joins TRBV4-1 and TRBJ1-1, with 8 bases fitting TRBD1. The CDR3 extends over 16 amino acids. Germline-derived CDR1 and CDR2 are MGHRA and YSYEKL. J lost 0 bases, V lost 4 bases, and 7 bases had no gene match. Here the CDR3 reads CASSLSTGVMNTEAFF. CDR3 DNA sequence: TGCGCCAGCAGCCTTTCGACAGGGGTCATGAACACTGAAGCTTTCTTT.

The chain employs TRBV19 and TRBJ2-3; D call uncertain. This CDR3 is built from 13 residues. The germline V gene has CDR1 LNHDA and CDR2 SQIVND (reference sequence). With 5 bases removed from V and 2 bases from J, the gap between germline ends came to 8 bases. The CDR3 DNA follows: TGTGCCAGTAGTCTCCGGGCCACAGATACGCAGTATTTT. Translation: CASSLRATDTQYF.

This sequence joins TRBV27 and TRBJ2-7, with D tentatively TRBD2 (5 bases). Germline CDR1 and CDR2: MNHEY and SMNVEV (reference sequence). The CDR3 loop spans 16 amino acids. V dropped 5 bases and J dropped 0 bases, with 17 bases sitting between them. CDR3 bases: TGTGCCAGCAGTCCTGGAGGTACTCTTAGCTCCTACGAGCAGTACTTC. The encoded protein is CASSPGGTLSSYEQYF.

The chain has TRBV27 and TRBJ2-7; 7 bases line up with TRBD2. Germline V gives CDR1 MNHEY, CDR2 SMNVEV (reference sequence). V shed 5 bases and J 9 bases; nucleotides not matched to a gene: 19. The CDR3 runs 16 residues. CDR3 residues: CASSPRYPPSGDGQYF. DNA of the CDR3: TGTGCCAGCAGTCCCAGGTATCCACCCAGCGGGGACGGGCAGTACTTC.

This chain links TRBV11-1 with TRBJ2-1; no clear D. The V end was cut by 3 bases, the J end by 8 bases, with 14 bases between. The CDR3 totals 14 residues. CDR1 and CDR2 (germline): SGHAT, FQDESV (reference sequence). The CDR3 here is CASSLESFRHEQFF. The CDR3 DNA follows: TGTGCCAGCAGCTTGGAATCCTTTAGGCATGAGCAGTTCTTC. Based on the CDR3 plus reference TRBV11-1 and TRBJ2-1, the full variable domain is EAEVAQSPRYKITEKSQAVAFWCDPISGHATLYWYRQILGQGPELLVQFQDESVVDDSQLPKDRFSAERLKGVDSTLKIQPAELGDSAMYLCASSLESFRHEQFFGPGTRLTVL.

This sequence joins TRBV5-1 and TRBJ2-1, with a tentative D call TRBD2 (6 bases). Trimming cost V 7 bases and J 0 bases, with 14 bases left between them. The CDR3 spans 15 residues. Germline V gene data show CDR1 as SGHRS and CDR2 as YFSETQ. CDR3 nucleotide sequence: TGCGCCAGCGGAAGGGACTTTAGCTCCTACAATGAGCAGTTCTTC. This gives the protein CASGRDFSSYNEQFF. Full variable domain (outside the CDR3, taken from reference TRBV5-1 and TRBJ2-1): KAGVTQTPRYLIKTRGQQVTLSCSPISGHRSVSWYQQTPGQGLQFLFEYFSETQRNKGNFPGRFSGRQFSNSRSEMNVSTLELGDSALYLCASGRDFSSYNEQFFGPGTRLTVL.

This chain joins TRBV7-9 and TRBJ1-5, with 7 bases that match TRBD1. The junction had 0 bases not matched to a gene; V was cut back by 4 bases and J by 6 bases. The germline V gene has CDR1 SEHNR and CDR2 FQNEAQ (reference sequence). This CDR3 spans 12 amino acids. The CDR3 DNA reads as TGTGCCAGCAGCTCAGGGGGTCAGCCCCAGCATTTT. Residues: CASSSGGQPQHF. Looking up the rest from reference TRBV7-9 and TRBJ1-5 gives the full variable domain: DTGVSQNPRHKITKRGQNVTFRCDPISEHNRLYWYRQTLGQGPEFLTYFQNEAQLEKSRLLSDRFSAERPKGSFSTLEIQRTEQGDSAMYLCASSSGGQPQHFGDGTRLSIL.

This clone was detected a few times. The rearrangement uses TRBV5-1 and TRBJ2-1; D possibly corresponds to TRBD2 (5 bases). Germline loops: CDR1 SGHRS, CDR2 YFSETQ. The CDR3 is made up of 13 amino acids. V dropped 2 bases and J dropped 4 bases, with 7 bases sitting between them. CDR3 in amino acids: CASSLWTYNEQFF. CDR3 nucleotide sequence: TGCGCCAGCAGCTTATGGACTTACAATGAGCAGTTCTTC.